This TCR beta chain is drawn from a study of blood T cells in healthy people across ages. Findings of the study overall: For the donors, CMV status was unknown and possibly confounded expanded clonotype changes. More naive CD4+ cells and higher diversity marked long-lived donors relative to aged donors.

Using a J-beta primer mix together with a sample-barcoded 5' primer, a second PCR was run for about 7 to 12 cycles. TCRdb itself ran the 5' RACE reads through MiXCR, one entry per CDR3 protein. Of hundreds of thousands of distinct CDR3 sequences listed, under 45% are singletons. On this clonotype: Its antigen is undetermined.

The CDR3 is 16 amino acids. Germline lookup yields CDR1 MNHEY and CDR2 SVGEGT. Sample donors were healthy Caucasian individuals that came from Russia, aged roughly 6 to 95. Per sample, extraction of total RNA gave at least 6 micrograms in every case. Sequenced sample: blood. This receptor was taken from a man aged 55 to 70 in good health. The chain combines TRBV6-2 or TRBV6-3 with TRBJ2-1, with a weak D call TRBD1 (6 bases). The J call may be mistaken, given a closer DNA end match to TRBJ2-7. The CDR3 bases are TGTGCCAGCAGACCACAGGGATTTAGCTCCTACAATGAGCAGTACTTC. This sequence encodes CASRPQGFSSYNEQYF.